This T cell receptor (beta chain) was observed in a study of T-cell reconstitution after alpha-beta-depleted transplantation in children. This clonotype was recorded at least ten times. Library preparation (for TCRbeta) was performed with unique molecular identifiers. MiXCR was run by TCRdb on the PCR reads, yielding one entry per CDR3 protein. This table has a few hundred thousand distinct CDR3 sequences, under 13% appearing once. Sequencing used PBMCs from the stem cell graft donor, obtained from the stem cell graft. This receptor was identified in a human donor who donated a stem cell graft to a child with acute lymphoblastic leukemia.

This CDR3 reads CASARPRRTMPIYF. The CDR3 nucleotides read TGTGCCAGCGCTAGGCCGAGACGTACAATGCCCATATATTTT. The chain has TRBV27 and TRBJ1-3; D is unclear. CDR1 is MNHEY, CDR2 SMNVEV, per germline (reference sequence). Deletions cut 8 bases from V and 11 bases from J, with 22 bases between. The CDR3 has 14 residues.